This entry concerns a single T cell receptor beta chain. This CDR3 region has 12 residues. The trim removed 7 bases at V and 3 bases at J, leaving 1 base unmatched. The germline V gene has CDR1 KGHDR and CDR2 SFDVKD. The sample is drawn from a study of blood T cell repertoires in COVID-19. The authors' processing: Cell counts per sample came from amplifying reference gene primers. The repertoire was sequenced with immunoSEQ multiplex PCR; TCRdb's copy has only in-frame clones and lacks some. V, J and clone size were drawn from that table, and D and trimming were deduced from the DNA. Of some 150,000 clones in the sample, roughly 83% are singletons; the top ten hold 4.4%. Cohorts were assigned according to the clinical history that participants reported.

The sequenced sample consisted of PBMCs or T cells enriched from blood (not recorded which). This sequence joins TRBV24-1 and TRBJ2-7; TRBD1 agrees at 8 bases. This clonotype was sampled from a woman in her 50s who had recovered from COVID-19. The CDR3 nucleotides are TGTGCCACCAGGACAGGGGACTACGAGCAGTACGTC. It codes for CATRTGDYEQYV.